These 26 T cell receptor beta chains share one sample of origin, sequenced in a study of cytomegalovirus exposure and HLA in healthy donors. In the PCR, 60 Vbeta and 13 Jbeta primers were used. Assay used: immunoSEQ multiplex PCR; TCRdb lists only in-frame clones, some missing. The sample lists more than 110,000 clones; 75% were seen once. Sample: PBMCs. These receptor sequences come from a man aged 25 to 40 in good health and CMV-seronegative.

V is TRBV28 and J is TRBJ1-2; D unresolved. From germline, CDR1 is MDHEN and CDR2 SYDVKM. This CDR3 spans 12 amino acids. The V gene lost 6 bases and the J gene lost 6 bases, with 11 bases spanning the gap. The CDR3 reads CASRNRVHGYTF. The CDR3, as DNA: TGTGCCAGCAGGAACAGAGTTCATGGCTACACCTTC.

The V call is TRBV27, the J call TRBJ2-5; TRBD1 agrees at 9 bases. CDR1 is MNHEY and CDR2 is SMNVEV in the germline V gene (reference sequence). The J segment lost 4 bases and the V segment lost 5 bases, leaving 5 bases of the junction unmatched. This CDR3 is 14 amino acids long. CDR3 DNA sequence: TGTGCCAGCAGTGACGGACAGGGGAGAGAGACCCAGTACTTC. Protein sequence: CASSDGQGRETQYF.

The V gene is TRBV6-5, the J gene TRBJ2-7; TRBD2 matches at 7 bases. CDR3 length: 15 residues. CDR1 is MNHEY and CDR2 is SVGAGI in the germline V gene. J gave up 3 bases and V 0 bases, and 5 bases lay outside the gene matches. The CDR3 nucleotides read TGTGCCAGCAGTTACTCCGGGCTAGCGGTCTACGAGCAGTACTTC. Encoded protein: CASSYSGLAVYEQYF.

The chain carries TRBV27 and TRBJ2-1; 10 bases are a match to TRBD2. The CDR3 spans 15 residues. V gave up 6 bases and J gave up 4 bases; unmatched junction bases: 6. Germline CDR1 MNHEY, CDR2 SMNVEV (reference sequence). The CDR3 loop reads CASSIRTSGYNEQFF. CDR3 nucleotides: TGTGCCAGCAGCATTAGGACTAGCGGTTACAATGAGCAGTTCTTC.

This sequence joins TRBV5-1 and TRBJ2-5, with TRBD2 identical over 10 bases. The J call may be in error: the DNA end matches TRBJ2-7 better. The CDR3 is 15 residues long. Germline values: CDR1 SGHRS, CDR2 YFSETQ. CDR3 in amino acids: CASSQASGREDEQYF. The CDR3 DNA follows: TGCGCCAGCAGCCAGGCTAGCGGGAGAGAGGACGAGCAGTACTTC.

This chain joins TRBV9 and TRBJ2-6; D is unresolved. CDR3 length: 17 amino acids. Trimming shortened V by 0 bases and J by 0 bases, and 10 bases separated the two germline ends. CDR1 and CDR2 (germline): SGDLS, YYNGEE. As DNA, the CDR3 is TGTGCCAGCAGCGTAGTGGGCCGAACCTCTGGGGCCAACGTCCTGACTTTC. It encodes CASSVVGRTSGANVLTF.

This clone was seen once. V gene TRBV10-2 combines with J gene TRBJ1-2, with D perhaps TRBD1 (5 bases). The V end was cut by 6 bases, the J end by 9 bases, with 17 bases between. The CDR3 loop spans 13 amino acids. The germline gives CDR1 WSHSY, CDR2 SAAADI. The CDR3 region has the DNA TGCGCCAGCAGAGAAGACGGGGGACTGAGCTACACCTTC. Encoded protein: CASREDGGLSYTF.

The V and J genes are TRBV6-5 and TRBJ2-1, with D perhaps matching TRBD1 (5 bases). V lost 6 bases to trimming and J lost 9 bases, with 15 bases between them. Germline CDR1 reads MNHEY; CDR2 reads SVGAGI. CDR3 size: 13 residues. The CDR3 spells CASRTVPRGEQFF. The CDR3 DNA follows: TGTGCCAGCAGGACAGTGCCTAGAGGTGAGCAGTTCTTC.

The sample holds a few counts of this clone. A junction end diverges from the germline sequence, so it may reflect a read error. J is TRBJ2-6 and V is TRBV4-1; TRBD1 might be the D (6 bases). Germline assignment: CDR1 MGHRA and CDR2 YSYEKL. The CDR3 consists of 17 residues. The CDR3, as DNA: TGCGCCAGCAGCCAGGTAACGCAGGGGTCTGGGGCCAACGGCCTGACTTTC. It yields the protein CASSQVTQGSGANGLTF.

Concerning this clone itself: A read error is likely, as this CDR3 ends without the conserved phenylalanine or tryptophan. This chain links TRBV11-2 with TRBJ2-7, with 11 bases aligning to TRBD2. Looked up from germline, CDR1 is SGHAT and CDR2 is FQNNGV. V was clipped by 5 bases and J by 0 bases; unmatched bases: 9. CDR3 size: 17 residues. In DNA, the CDR3 is TGTGCCAGCAGCCCGAGACTAGCGGGGCTGAGCTCCTACGAGCAGTACCTC. This sequence encodes CASSPRLAGLSSYEQYL.

V is TRBV6-6 and J is TRBJ1-1; D remains unclear. The CDR3 spans 13 residues. Trimming took off 0 bases at V and 6 bases at J, with 8 bases between the two ends. From germline, CDR1 is MNHNY and CDR2 SVGAGI (reference sequence). The CDR3 is CASSYSGVAEAFF. The CDR3 DNA sequence: TGTGCCAGCAGTTACTCCGGAGTAGCTGAAGCTTTCTTT.

The gene calls are TRBV11-2 and TRBJ1-2; D ambiguous. CDR1 is SGHAT and CDR2 is FQNNGV in the germline V gene. V lost 5 bases and J lost 4, with 17 bases in between. This CDR3 comprises 15 residues. CDR3 nucleotide sequence: TGTGCCAGCAGCCCAAAGGCCCCGACTGTCTATGGCTACACCTTC. The encoded protein is CASSPKAPTVYGYTF. The full variable domain, rest sourced from reference TRBV11-2 and TRBJ1-2, is EAGVAQSPRYKIIEKRQSVAFWCNPISGHATLYWYQQILGQGPKLLIQFQNNGVVDDSQLPKDRFSAERLKGVDSTLKIQPAKLEDSAVYLCASSPKAPTVYGYTFGSGTRLTVV.

This chain uses TRBV28 with TRBJ1-5, with TRBD1 matching over 9 bases. V lost 5 bases, J lost 5 bases, and 7 bases stayed unmatched. CDR1 is MDHEN and CDR2 is SYDVKM in the germline V gene. This CDR3 spans 15 amino acids. The CDR3 sequence: CASSGAGTGYQPQHF. CDR3 in DNA: TGTGCCAGCAGTGGAGCCGGGACAGGGTATCAGCCCCAGCATTTT.

In this sample, this clone turned up a few times. For the CDR3, the DNA is TGTGCCAGCAGCTTAGGCCAGGGGGCCACTCAGACCCAGTACTTC. It translates to CASSLGQGATQTQYF. This chain connects TRBV11-3 to TRBJ2-5; 8 nucleotides align to TRBD1. The V and J ends lost 1 base and 6 bases, in that order; junction bases with no gene match: 7. The germline gives CDR1 SGHNT, CDR2 YENEEA. The CDR3 spans 15 residues.

This rearrangement joins TRBV5-4 to TRBJ1-1; TRBD1 is a possible D gene (6 bases). V lost 5 bases and J 8 bases, leaving 16 bases between the germline ends. Germline-derived CDR1 and CDR2 are SGHNT and YYREEE (reference sequence). The CDR3 totals 13 residues. CDR3 residues: CASSLNTGTEAFF. For the CDR3, the DNA is TGTGCCAGCAGTTTAAACACCGGGACAGAAGCTTTCTTT.

This chain links TRBV4-1 with TRBJ2-4, with D perhaps matching TRBD2 (5 bases). V was pared by 0 bases and J by 6 bases, with 15 bases between. The CDR3 contains 16 residues. The germline CDR1 and CDR2 sequences are MGHRA and YSYEKL. The CDR3 DNA reads TGCGCCAGCAGCCAAGATGAACCGAGCGGTGTAAACATTCAGTACTTC. This translates into CASSQDEPSGVNIQYF.

This sequence joins TRBV29-1 and TRBJ2-6; 9 positions match TRBD1. This CDR3 region has 17 residues. V was clipped by 6 bases and J by 2 bases; unmatched bases: 11. CDR1 is SQVTM and CDR2 is ANQGSEA in the germline V gene. The CDR3 spells CSVRSWDRVTGANVLTF. CDR3 bases: TGCAGCGTCCGGAGCTGGGACAGGGTAACTGGGGCCAACGTCCTGACTTTC.

This clone was recorded a few times. The rearrangement joins TRBV23-1 to TRBJ2-7, with 9 bases matching TRBD1. TRBV23-1 is an ORF, and what it does is uncertain. The CDR3 totals 13 residues. Germline trimming cut 6 bases from V and 6 bases from J; bases unmatched to any gene: 6. CDR3 sequence (DNA): TGCGCCAGCAGCCAGAACAGGGGGCGCGAGCAGTACTTC. It specifies CASSQNRGREQYF.

The chain carries TRBV12-2 and TRBJ2-1; the table's D call, TRBD2, was not checked against the DNA. TRBV12-2 is a listed pseudogene. This CDR3 has 19 residues. The CDR3 protein is CASRTHIAGEYLNYNEQFF. The CDR3 bases are TGTGCAAGTCGCACCCACATTGCGGGGGAATACTTAAACTACAATGAGCAGTTCTTC.

The chain has TRBV6-4 and TRBJ1-2; the D gene is possibly TRBD1 (5 bases). Germline V gene data show CDR1 as MRHNA and CDR2 as SNTAGT. V was shortened by 2 bases and J by 6 bases, with 13 bases between the two germline ends. The CDR3 has 14 residues. The CDR3 sequence is CASSDAGGVNGYTF. The CDR3 nucleotides are TGTGCCAGCAGTGACGCCGGAGGGGTAAATGGCTACACCTTC.

V usage is TRBV28 and J usage is TRBJ2-7, with a tentative D call TRBD1 (6 bases). The CDR3 length is 14 residues. Trimming took off 5 bases at V and 7 bases at J, with 18 bases between the two ends. Germline lookup yields CDR1 MDHEN and CDR2 SYDVKM. The CDR3 coding sequence is TGTGCCAGCAGTAGTAAGGGGGATCGGGGTGAGCAGTACTTC. Its protein product is CASSSKGDRGEQYF.

The chain joins TRBV5-1 to TRBJ2-1; TRBD1 matches at 8 bases. CDR1 is SGHRS and CDR2 is YFSETQ in the germline V gene. This CDR3 is built from 15 residues. J was trimmed by 7 bases and V by 4 bases; bases with no gene match: 10. Here the CDR3 reads CASSTGQGVRNEQFF. In DNA, the CDR3 is TGCGCCAGCAGCACCGGACAGGGCGTGAGGAATGAGCAGTTCTTC.

The V gene is TRBV4-2, the J gene TRBJ2-5; 7 bases are shared with TRBD1. The J call may not be correct, given that the DNA end is closer to TRBJ2-7. CDR1 and CDR2 (germline): LGHNA, YNFKEQ. The CDR3 length is 16 residues. The CDR3 nucleotides are TGTGCCAGCAGCCAGGTACAGGGGTCTAGCTCCTACGAGCAGTACTTC. Its protein product is CASSQVQGSSSYEQYF.

This rearrangement joins TRBV25-1 to TRBJ2-1; 10 bases are shared with TRBD2. The CDR3 spans 16 residues. Germline V gene sequence: CDR1 MGHDK, CDR2 SYGVNS. Trimming removed 1 base from V and 8 bases from J; junction bases left unmatched: 8. CDR3 residues: CASSEFKSSGSDEQFF. The CDR3 region has the DNA TGTGCCAGCAGTGAATTTAAGTCTAGCGGGAGCGATGAGCAGTTCTTC.

This clone was picked up one time. This chain connects TRBV27 to TRBJ2-3; D is unclear. V was trimmed by 1 base and J by 0 bases, leaving 8 bases between them. CDR1 and CDR2 (germline): MNHEY, SMNVEV (reference sequence). The CDR3 spans 15 residues. The CDR3: CASSLFPSSTDTQYF. In DNA form, the CDR3 reads TGTGCCAGCAGTTTATTCCCCTCTAGCACAGATACGCAGTATTTT.

This clone was found a few times. This chain uses TRBV27 with TRBJ2-2, with a tentative D call TRBD1 (7 bases). V was clipped by 5 bases and J by 4 bases, with 11 bases between them. This CDR3 has 14 amino acids. CDR1 MNHEY and CDR2 SMNVEV come from the germline V gene (reference sequence). CDR3 coding DNA: TGTGCCAGCAGTAGACAGGGAGGCACCGGGGAGCTGTTTTTT. Protein: CASSRQGGTGELFF.